This T cell receptor beta chain is from a study of kidney transplant recipient with SARS-CoV-2 infection. This CDR3 comprises 16 residues. Trimming shortened V by 7 bases and J by 4 bases, and 23 bases separated the two germline ends. CDR1 and CDR2 (germline): SGHNT, YYREEE (reference sequence). One entry per CDR3 protein, called by TCRdb with MiXCR from the reads. The sample shows roughly 250,000 distinct CDR3 sequences, 29% of them seen only once. This clonotype has a count of ten or more. This sequence was found in a young adult male patient who had COVID-19 and was a kidney transplant recipient. Some T cells may trace back to the graft donor. This specimen was a blood sample, taken at baseline and on approximately day 120 from a kidney transplant recipient. The chain recombines TRBV5-4 with TRBJ1-2; D uncertain. In DNA, the CDR3 is TGTGCCAGCTATAGATTCGTACCAGGAAAGACCTATGGCTACACCTTC. This codes for CASYRFVPGKTYGYTF.